This TCR beta chain was identified during a study of shared clonotypes between healthy human individuals. Across the study: The donor group consisted of two women and a few men, aged 18 to 49.

As defined, naive CD8 cells were CD45RO-negative and positively selected for CCR7, with terminally differentiated effector memory CD45RA+ cells excluded. The germline CDR1 and CDR2 sequences are SGHDT and YYEEEE. The CDR3 length is 14 residues. V was trimmed by 4 bases and J by 4 bases, leaving 14 bases between them. The repertoire was sequenced with immunoSEQ multiplex PCR; TCRdb's copy has only in-frame clones and lacks some. This sample yields 1.5 million to 2.5 million clones, of which about 95% are seen a single time; 0.9% to 1.5% belongs to the top ten. The rearrangement uses TRBV5-6 and TRBJ1-2; possibly TRBD1 for D (6 bases). The sequenced sample consisted of naive CD8+ T cells sorted from blood. This sequence originates from a man between 18 and 35 years old in good health. CDR3 nucleotide sequence: TGTGCCAGCAGCCCGAGGTCAGGGGTCTATGGCTACACCTTC. Its protein is CASSPRSGVYGYTF.